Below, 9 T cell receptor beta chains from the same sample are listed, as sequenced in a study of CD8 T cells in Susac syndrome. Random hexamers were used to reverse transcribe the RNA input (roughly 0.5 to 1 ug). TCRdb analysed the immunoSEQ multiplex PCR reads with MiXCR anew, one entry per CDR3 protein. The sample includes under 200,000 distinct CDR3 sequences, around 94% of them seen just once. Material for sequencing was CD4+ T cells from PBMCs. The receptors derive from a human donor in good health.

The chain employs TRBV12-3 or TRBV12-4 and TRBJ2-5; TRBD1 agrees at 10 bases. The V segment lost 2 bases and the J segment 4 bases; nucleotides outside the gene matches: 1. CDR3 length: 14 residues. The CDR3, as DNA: TGTGCCAGCAGTTTACGGACAGGGGGAGAGACCCAGTACTTC. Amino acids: CASSLRTGGETQYF.

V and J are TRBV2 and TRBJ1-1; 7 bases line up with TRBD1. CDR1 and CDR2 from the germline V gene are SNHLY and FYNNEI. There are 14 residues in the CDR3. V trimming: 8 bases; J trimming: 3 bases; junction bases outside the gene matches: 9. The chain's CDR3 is CASQGGSLHTEAFF. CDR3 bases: TGTGCCAGCCAGGGGGGATCTCTGCACACTGAAGCTTTCTTT.

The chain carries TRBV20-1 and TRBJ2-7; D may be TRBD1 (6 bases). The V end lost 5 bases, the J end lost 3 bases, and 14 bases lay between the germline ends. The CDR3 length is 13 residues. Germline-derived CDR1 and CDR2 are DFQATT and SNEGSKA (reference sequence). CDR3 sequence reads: CSAAEGQIYEQYF. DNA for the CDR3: TGCAGTGCTGCCGAGGGACAAATCTACGAGCAGTACTTC.

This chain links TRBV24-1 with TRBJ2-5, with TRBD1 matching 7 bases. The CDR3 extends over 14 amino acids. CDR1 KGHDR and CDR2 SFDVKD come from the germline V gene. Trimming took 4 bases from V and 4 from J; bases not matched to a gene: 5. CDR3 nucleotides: TGTGCCACCAGTGACCGGGACAGTAGAGAGACCCAGTACTTC. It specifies CATSDRDSRETQYF.

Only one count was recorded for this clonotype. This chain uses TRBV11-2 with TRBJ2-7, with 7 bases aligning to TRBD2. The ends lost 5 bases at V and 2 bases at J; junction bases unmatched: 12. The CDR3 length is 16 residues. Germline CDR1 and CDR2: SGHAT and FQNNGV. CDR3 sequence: CASSPIGRGRPYEQYF. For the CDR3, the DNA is TGTGCCAGCAGCCCGATTGGGAGGGGTAGACCCTACGAGCAGTACTTC.

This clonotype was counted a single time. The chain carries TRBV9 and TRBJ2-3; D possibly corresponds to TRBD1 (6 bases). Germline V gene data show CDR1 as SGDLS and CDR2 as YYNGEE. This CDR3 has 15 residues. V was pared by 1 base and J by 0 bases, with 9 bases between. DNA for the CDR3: TGTGCCAGCAGCGTAAGACAGGCTAGCACAGATACGCAGTATTTT. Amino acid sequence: CASSVRQASTDTQYF.

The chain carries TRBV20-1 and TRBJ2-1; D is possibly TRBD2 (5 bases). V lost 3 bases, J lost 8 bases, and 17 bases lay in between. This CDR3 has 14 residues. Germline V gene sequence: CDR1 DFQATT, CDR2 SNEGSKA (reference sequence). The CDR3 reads CSASSTAEVYEQFF. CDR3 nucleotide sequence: TGCAGTGCTAGTAGCACGGCGGAGGTCTATGAGCAGTTCTTC.

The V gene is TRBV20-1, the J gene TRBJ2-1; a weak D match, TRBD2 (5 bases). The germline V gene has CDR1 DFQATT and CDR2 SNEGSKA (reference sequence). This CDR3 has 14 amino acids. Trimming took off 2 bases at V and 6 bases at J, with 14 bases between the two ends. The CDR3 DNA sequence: TGCAGTGCTAGATCCGGGAACGCAATCAATGAGCAGTTCTTC. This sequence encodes CSARSGNAINEQFF.

The CDR3 DNA reads as TGTGCCAGTAGTATTAACAGGTGGCCAGCTGAAGCTTTCTTT. Translated: CASSINRWPAEAFF. V usage is TRBV19 and J usage is TRBJ1-1; weak D call: TRBD1 (5 bases). From germline, CDR1 is LNHDA and CDR2 SQIVND (reference sequence). The V gene lost 3 bases and the J gene lost 6 bases, with 14 bases spanning the gap. CDR3 length: 14 amino acids.